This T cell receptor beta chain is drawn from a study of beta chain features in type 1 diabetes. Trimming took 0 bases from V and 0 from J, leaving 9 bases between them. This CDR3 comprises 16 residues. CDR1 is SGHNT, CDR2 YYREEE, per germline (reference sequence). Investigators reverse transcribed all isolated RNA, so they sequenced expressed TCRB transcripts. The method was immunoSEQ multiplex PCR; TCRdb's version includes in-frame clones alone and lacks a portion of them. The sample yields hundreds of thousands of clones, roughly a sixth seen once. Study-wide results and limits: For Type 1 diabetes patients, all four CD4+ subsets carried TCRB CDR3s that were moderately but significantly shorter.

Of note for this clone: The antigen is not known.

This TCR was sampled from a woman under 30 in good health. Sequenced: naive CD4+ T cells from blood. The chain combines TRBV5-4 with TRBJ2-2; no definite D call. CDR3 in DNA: TGTGCCAGCAGCTTGGATCACAGCGCGAACACCGGGGAGCTGTTTTTT. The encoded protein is CASSLDHSANTGELFF.